The entry below describes one T cell receptor (beta chain). Its specificity is unknown. These data come from a study of T cell responses to AZD1222 COVID-19 vaccine. Overall study results and limits: Among the donors, most were white British and more were female, and clonal diversity was possibly underestimated.

This table comes from immunoSEQ multiplex PCR, and its TCRdb copy is limited to in-frame clones, with some not included. Among 65,000 to 70,000 clones listed, about 90% were seen once. Germline loops: CDR1 SQVTM, CDR2 ANQGSEA. The CDR3 has 11 residues. V lost 4 bases and J lost 2, with 5 bases in between. Sequencing used peripheral blood, obtained on day 0 of AZD1222 vaccination. This TCR came from an adult in good health. The chain employs TRBV29-1 and TRBJ1-2; D remains unclear. The CDR3 coding sequence is TGCAGCGTTGGGGTAAACTATGGCTACACCTTC. This gives the protein CSVGVNYGYTF.